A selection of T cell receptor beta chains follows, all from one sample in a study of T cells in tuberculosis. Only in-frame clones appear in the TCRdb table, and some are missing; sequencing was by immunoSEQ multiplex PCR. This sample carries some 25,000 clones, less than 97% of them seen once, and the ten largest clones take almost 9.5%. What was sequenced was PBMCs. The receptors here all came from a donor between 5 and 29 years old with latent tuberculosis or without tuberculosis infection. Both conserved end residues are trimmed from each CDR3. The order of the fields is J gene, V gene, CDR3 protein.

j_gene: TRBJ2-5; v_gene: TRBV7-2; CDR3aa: ASSGPPGGETQY
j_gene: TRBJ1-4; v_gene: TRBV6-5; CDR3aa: ASSYSLTNEKLF
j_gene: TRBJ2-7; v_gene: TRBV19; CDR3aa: ASSMTGGGDEQY
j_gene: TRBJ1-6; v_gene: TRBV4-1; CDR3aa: ASSQEPGQGSSPLH
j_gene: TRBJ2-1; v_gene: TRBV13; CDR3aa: ASSLKRTGGNNEQF
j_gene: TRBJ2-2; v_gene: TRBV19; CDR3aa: ASRYSGVRITGELF
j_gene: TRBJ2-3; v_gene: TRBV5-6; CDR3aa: ASSLGSGTDTQY
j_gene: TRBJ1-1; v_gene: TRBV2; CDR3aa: ASRADRAGTEAF
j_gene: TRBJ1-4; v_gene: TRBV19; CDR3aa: ASRRQGVGEKLF
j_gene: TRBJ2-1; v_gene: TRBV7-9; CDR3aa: ASSLGQSLRDEQF
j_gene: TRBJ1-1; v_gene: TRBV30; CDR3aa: AWRGQGASEAF
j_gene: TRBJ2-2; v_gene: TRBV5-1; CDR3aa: ASSDQTSGPGELF
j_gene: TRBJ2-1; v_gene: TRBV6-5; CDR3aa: ASQPLPGANEQF
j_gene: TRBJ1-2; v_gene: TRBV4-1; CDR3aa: ASSQDQAGIGARSPLRGYT
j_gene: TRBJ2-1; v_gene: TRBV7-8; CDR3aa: ASSLAPGAGGDGEQF
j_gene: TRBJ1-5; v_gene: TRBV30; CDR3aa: AWSDDSTSNQPQH
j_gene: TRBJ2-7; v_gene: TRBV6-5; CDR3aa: ASSKDRGSYEQY
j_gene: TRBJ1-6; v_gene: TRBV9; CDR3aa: ASSVGTDFYNSPLH
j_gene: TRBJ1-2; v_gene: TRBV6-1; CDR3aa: ASSERQGSGYT
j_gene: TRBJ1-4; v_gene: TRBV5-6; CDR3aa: ASGPQGDEKLF
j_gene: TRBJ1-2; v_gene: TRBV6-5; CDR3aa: ASRDFYYGYT
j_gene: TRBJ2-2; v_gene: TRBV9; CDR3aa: ASSVGSTGELF
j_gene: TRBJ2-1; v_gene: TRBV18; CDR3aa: ASSQTGGEQF
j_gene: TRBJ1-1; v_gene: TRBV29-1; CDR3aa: SVDEGEAF
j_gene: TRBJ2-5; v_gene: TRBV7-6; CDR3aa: ASGPDQGTAQETQY
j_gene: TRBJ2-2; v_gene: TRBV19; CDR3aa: ASGGRVLTGELF